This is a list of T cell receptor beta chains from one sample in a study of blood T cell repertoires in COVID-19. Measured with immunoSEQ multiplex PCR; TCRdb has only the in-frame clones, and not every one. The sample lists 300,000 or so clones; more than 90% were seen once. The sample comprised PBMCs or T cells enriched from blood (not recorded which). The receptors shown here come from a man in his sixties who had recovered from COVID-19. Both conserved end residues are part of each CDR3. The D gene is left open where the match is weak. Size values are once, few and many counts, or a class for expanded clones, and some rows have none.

CDR3: CASSELGSGGYTF
DNA: TGTGCCAGCAGTGAATTGGGGAGCGGGGGCTACACCTTC
size: NA
V: TRBV2
D: NA
J: TRBJ1-2

CDR3: CASSGTTTSNHEQYF
DNA: TGTGCCAGCAGCGGGACGACGACTAGTAACCACGAGCAGTACTTC
size: few
V: TRBV11-2
D: NA
J: TRBJ2-7

CDR3: CASSLAPGRNQPQHF
DNA: TGTGCCAGCAGCTTAGCTCCAGGGAGGAATCAGCCCCAGCATTTT
size: NA
V: TRBV7-6
D: NA
J: TRBJ1-5

CDR3: CASSPYLDREYGYTF
DNA: TGTGCCAGCTCACCATACTTAGACAGGGAGTATGGCTACACCTTC
size: NA
V: TRBV18
D: TRBD1
J: TRBJ1-2

CDR3: CASSIQGPPYNSPLHF
DNA: TGTGCCAGCAGCATACAGGGTCCCCCTTATAATTCACCCCTCCACTTT
size: NA
V: TRBV27
D: NA
J: TRBJ1-6

CDR3: CASSLWASGTDEQFF
DNA: TGCGCCAGCAGCTTGTGGGCTAGCGGAACGGATGAGCAGTTCTTC
size: NA
V: TRBV5-1
D: TRBD2
J: TRBJ2-1

CDR3: CASSLVPDGGRTDTQYF
DNA: TGTGCCAGCAGCTTAGTCCCGGATGGAGGGCGCACAGATACGCAGTATTTT
size: NA
V: TRBV7-6
D: NA
J: TRBJ2-3

CDR3: CASRANLELNSPLHF
DNA: TGTGCCAGCAGGGCCAACTTGGAGTTAAATTCACCCCTCCACTTT
size: NA
V: TRBV6-6
D: NA
J: TRBJ1-6

CDR3: CASSAPGQGASEAFF
DNA: TGTGCCAGTAGTGCCCCTGGGCAGGGGGCTTCTGAAGCTTTCTTT
size: NA
V: TRBV19
D: TRBD1
J: TRBJ1-1

CDR3: CASSDRDQPQHF
DNA: TGTGCCAGCAGTGACCGGGATCAGCCCCAGCATTTT
size: NA
V: TRBV27
D: NA
J: TRBJ1-5

CDR3: CAISEISTLAGGHYEQYF
DNA: TGTGCCATCAGTGAGATTAGCACCTTAGCGGGAGGCCACTACGAGCAGTACTTC
size: NA
V: TRBV10-3
D: TRBD2
J: TRBJ2-7

CDR3: CASRGQGGAETQYF
DNA: TGTGCCAGCAGAGGACAGGGAGGTGCGGAGACCCAGTACTTC
size: once
V: TRBV5-6
D: TRBD1
J: TRBJ2-5

CDR3: CASSEQGRNGSSYNEQFF
DNA: TGTGCCAGCAGTGAACAGGGGAGAAACGGAAGCTCCTACAATGAGCAGTTCTTC
size: NA
V: TRBV25-1
D: NA
J: TRBJ2-1

CDR3: CASRQPGQTNYGYTF
DNA: TGTGCCAGTAGACAGCCGGGACAGACTAACTATGGCTACACCTTC
size: NA
V: TRBV19
D: TRBD1
J: TRBJ1-2

CDR3: CASSVTGTGGAYEQFF
DNA: TGTGCCAGCAGCGTCACCGGGACAGGGGGCGCTTATGAGCAGTTCTTC
size: NA
V: TRBV11-3
D: TRBD1
J: TRBJ2-1

CDR3: CASTEPPRGAGTQYF
DNA: TGTGCCAGCACCGAACCCCCCAGGGGGGCGGGTACGCAGTATTTT
size: NA
V: TRBV7-2
D: NA
J: TRBJ2-3

CDR3: CASSLYYISGGPLYEQFF
DNA: TGTGCCAGCAGTTTATACTATATTAGCGGGGGACCACTCTATGAGCAGTTCTTC
size: few
V: TRBV27
D: TRBD2
J: TRBJ2-1

CDR3: CASSPALGGFSNQPQHF
DNA: TGTGCCAGCAGCCCCGCGCTTGGGGGGTTTAGCAATCAGCCCCAGCATTTT
size: few
V: TRBV7-6
D: NA
J: TRBJ1-5

CDR3: CASSKQGLYGYTF
DNA: TGTGCCAGCAGCAAACAGGGGCTCTATGGCTACACCTTC
size: NA
V: TRBV28
D: TRBD1
J: TRBJ1-2

CDR3: CASSPPGQGYEKLFF
DNA: TGTGCCAGCTCACCGCCGGGACAGGGTTATGAAAAACTGTTTTTT
size: NA
V: TRBV18
D: TRBD1
J: TRBJ1-4

CDR3: CAIKDGSLGNSPLHF
DNA: TGTGCCATCAAGGATGGCAGTCTAGGTAATTCACCCCTCCACTTT
size: NA
V: TRBV10-3
D: NA
J: TRBJ1-6

CDR3: CASSANQGAGGYTF
DNA: TGTGCCAGTAGTGCCAACCAGGGGGCAGGTGGCTACACCTTC
size: NA
V: TRBV19
D: TRBD1
J: TRBJ1-2

CDR3: CASSPPGSVEAFF
DNA: TGTGCCAGCTCACCCCCGGGATCGGTTGAAGCTTTCTTT
size: NA
V: TRBV18
D: NA
J: TRBJ1-1

CDR3: CASTTSGGILETQYF
DNA: TGTGCCAGCACAACTAGCGGGGGGATCCTGGAGACCCAGTACTTC
size: NA
V: TRBV5-8
D: TRBD2
J: TRBJ2-5

CDR3: CASSLAPSGPLTDTQYF
DNA: TGTGCCAGCAGCTTAGCCCCTAGCGGGCCCCTGACAGATACGCAGTATTTT
size: NA
V: TRBV5-5
D: TRBD2
J: TRBJ2-3

CDR3: CASSLLPKNTGELFF
DNA: TGTGCCAGCAGCTTGCTACCTAAGAACACCGGGGAGCTGTTTTTT
size: NA
V: TRBV5-6
D: NA
J: TRBJ2-2

CDR3: CASSWRQGAVDTQYF
DNA: TGCGCCAGCAGCTGGAGACAGGGGGCAGTAGATACGCAGTATTTT
size: NA
V: TRBV5-1
D: TRBD1
J: TRBJ2-3

CDR3: CATSDTRETYGYTF
DNA: TGTGCCACCAGTGATACCCGGGAAACCTATGGCTACACCTTC
size: NA
V: TRBV24-1
D: NA
J: TRBJ1-2

CDR3: CASSLSGFSYNEQFF
DNA: TGTGCCAGCAGCTTGTCAGGGTTCTCCTACAATGAGCAGTTCTTC
size: NA
V: TRBV5-6
D: NA
J: TRBJ2-1

CDR3: CASSVDSSYATYGYTF
DNA: TGTGCCAGCAGCGTGGATAGTTCCTACGCCACCTATGGCTACACCTTC
size: NA
V: TRBV5-4
D: NA
J: TRBJ1-2

CDR3: CASSLATTRTGGWADTQYF
DNA: TGTGCCAGCAGCTTAGCAACCACCCGAACAGGGGGCTGGGCAGATACGCAGTATTTT
size: many
V: TRBV7-9
D: TRBD1
J: TRBJ2-3

CDR3: CAWRGLTGVRLETQYF
DNA: TGTGCCTGGAGAGGGCTAACGGGAGTTAGATTGGAGACCCAGTACTTC
size: NA
V: TRBV30
D: NA
J: TRBJ2-5

CDR3: CASSTQRGGELFF
DNA: TGTGCCAGCAGTACACAACGGGGGGGGGAGCTGTTTTTT
size: NA
V: TRBV12-3/TRBV12-4
D: NA
J: TRBJ2-2

CDR3: CASTRQGKDYEQYF
DNA: TGTGCCAGCACCCGACAGGGGAAGGACTACGAGCAGTACTTC
size: NA
V: TRBV5-5
D: TRBD1
J: TRBJ2-7

CDR3: CASSYEREIPETQYF
DNA: TGTGCCAGCAGTTACGAGCGGGAGATCCCAGAGACCCAGTACTTC
size: NA
V: TRBV6-5
D: TRBD2
J: TRBJ2-5

CDR3: CASSIEGVSYEQYF
DNA: TGTGCCAGCAGTATAGAGGGGGTCTCCTACGAGCAGTACTTC
size: NA
V: TRBV2
D: NA
J: TRBJ2-7

CDR3: CASSLGTSGLYSYEQYF
DNA: TGCGCCAGCAGCTTAGGGACTAGCGGTCTATACTCCTACGAGCAGTACTTC
size: NA
V: TRBV5-1
D: TRBD2
J: TRBJ2-7

CDR3: CASSPDRGTYEQYF
DNA: TGTGCCAGCTCCCCGGACAGGGGCACCTACGAGCAGTACTTC
size: NA
V: TRBV18
D: TRBD1
J: TRBJ2-7

CDR3: CASSSQGPSYEQFF
DNA: TGTGCCAGCAGTTCCCAGGGCCCTTCTTATGAGCAGTTCTTC
size: once
V: TRBV27
D: NA
J: TRBJ2-1